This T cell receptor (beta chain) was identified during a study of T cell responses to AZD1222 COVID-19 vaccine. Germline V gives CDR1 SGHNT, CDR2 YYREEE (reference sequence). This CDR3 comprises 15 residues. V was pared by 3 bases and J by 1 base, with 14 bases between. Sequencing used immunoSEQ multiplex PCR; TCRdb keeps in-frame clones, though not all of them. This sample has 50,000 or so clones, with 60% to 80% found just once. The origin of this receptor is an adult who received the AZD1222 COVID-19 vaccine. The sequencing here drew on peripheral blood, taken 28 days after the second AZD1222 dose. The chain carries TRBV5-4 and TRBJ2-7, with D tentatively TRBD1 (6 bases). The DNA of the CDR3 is TGTGCCAGCAGCTCTACTAGGGGGTTTTCCTACGAGCAGTACTTC. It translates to CASSSTRGFSYEQYF.